This record covers a single TCR beta chain. These data belong to a study of blood T cell repertoires in COVID-19. Some clones are missing from TCRdb's copy, which holds only in-frame ones; the method was immunoSEQ multiplex PCR. The table shows about 34,000 clones, with roughly 77% occurring only once. CDR1 is SQVTM and CDR2 is ANQGSEA in the germline V gene. The V and J ends lost 3 bases and 2 bases respectively, with 2 bases between them. CDR3 length: 11 residues. The specimen sequenced was peripheral blood. The chain links TRBV29-1 to TRBJ2-1; no clear D. The clonotype comes from an elderly man with active or convalescent COVID-19. Here the CDR3 reads CSVDTYNEQFF. The CDR3 nucleotides are TGCAGCGTTGATACCTACAATGAGCAGTTCTTC.